This T cell receptor beta chain comes out of a study of cytomegalovirus exposure and HLA in healthy donors (dated by TCRdb to 2016 to 2017). Background for the entire study: According to an earlier analysis of a few hundred of the donors, about 179 million T cells yielded roughly 110 million unique TCR beta sequences and less than 300 Gb of sequence data. Approximately 330 gigabases of sequencing data and around 85 million unique TCR sequences made up an early release that covered over 550 HLA-typed donors. The genetic ancestry cluster associated with self-reported Caucasian donors included over 65% of the 398 genotyped donors. The study aimed to test whether cataloging public T cell receptors could reveal signatures of past pathogen exposure. The study profiled the T cell repertoires of under 700 subjects by immunosequencing and related them to cytomegalovirus serostatus. Along with the approximately 620-subject first cohort, a separate validation cohort of 120 different subjects was used. To predict cytomegalovirus infection status, the study combined high-throughput TCR immunosequencing, statistical association of individual TCRs with disease status, and machine learning. To study patterns of TCR occurrence, a later analysis re-analyzed previously published TCR beta repertoires from 600 to 750 donors and added high-resolution HLA genotyping. The later analysis used no new phenotypic data to find candidate immune exposures, relying instead on TCR beta sequences and their occurrence across donors. In an earlier analysis of 500 to 650 of the donors, high-throughput TCR beta sequencing was used to judge whether each TCR beta V gene segment behaved as functional or pseudogenic. Donor age, sex, ethnicity and CMV serostatus were collected together with the repertoire data. In a later genetic analysis, genome-wide SNP genotypes for about three fifths of the roughly 670 donors were used, and that subset was treated as a discovery cohort. Every discovery cohort repertoire had been produced on one sequencing platform. HLA typing covered class I and class II loci at four-digit resolution. Typing coverage varied by locus: roughly 629-630 donors for A, B, C, DRB1 and DQB1; about 520 for DQA1; about 590 for DPA1; roughly 470 for DPB1. Five DR-DQ haplotypes were handled as single units for association and clustering because linkage in the cohort was strong. Across approximately 400 genotyped donors of the cohort, an average of about 250,000 unique TCR beta nucleotide sequences per donor were sequenced, and around 19% of those sequences were non-productive.

The cohort comprised around 690 healthy bone marrow donors. At the time of sampling, every cohort member was nominally healthy, though immune exposures that went unrecorded were likely present. The donor tested CMV seronegative, placing the donor among the 350 to 400 seronegative members of the cohort. Each donor provided a peripheral blood sample, and peripheral blood mononuclear cells were used for TCR beta sequencing. Genomic DNA was extracted from the blood cell samples with the Qiagen DNeasy Blood Extraction Kit. Libraries were built with the immunoSEQ multiplex PCR assay. For the multiplex PCR, a mixture combining 60 forward primers for TCR Vbeta segments and 13 reverse primers for TCR Jbeta segments was used. The CDR3 region of rearranged TCR beta genes was amplified from genomic DNA with a multiplex PCR assay. The Illumina HiSeq System was used to sequence the amplified TCR beta libraries as 87-base-pair reads. The published analysis was carried out like this. A later analysis counted approximately 76 million unique TCR beta chains across the 666 repertoires, and some 11 million of these chains were shared by at least two donors. Raw reads were error-corrected and collapsed into unique sequences with a nearest-neighbor algorithm that merged closely related sequences to remove PCR and sequencing errors. CDR3 sequences were aligned to IMGT reference sequences to assign V, D and J gene segments. For a sequence to be retained, a match of at least six nucleotides to both a V gene segment and a J gene segment was required. Rearrangements were called productive when the CDR3 lacked stop codons and stayed in frame with V and J; all others were non-productive. Following IMGT convention, CDR3 was defined as the stretch from the second conserved V-encoded cysteine up to the conserved J-encoded phenylalanine. In an earlier analysis of around 600 of the donors, sequences lacking an unambiguous match to a single V gene segment were excluded. An earlier analysis of a few hundred of the donors called V segments functional above 56.7% productive rearrangements and segregating when the between-donor standard deviation exceeded 5%. A statistical classification framework was built to diagnose cytomegalovirus status from the catalog of TCR beta chain sequences. A later analysis assigned V and J genes by comparing TCR nucleotide sequences with IMGT/GENE-DB human TR gene sequences. In a later analysis, CDR3 sequences and most-parsimonious VDJ recombination scenarios were assigned using the TCRdist pipeline. In a later analysis, each TCR beta chain was defined by its CDR3 amino acid sequence together with its V-gene family, and reads lacking a unique V-gene family were excluded. A later analysis removed 592 highly shared, low-generation-probability nucleotide sequences to deal with suspected cross-contamination and a sequencing artifact. For each public chain, a later analysis derived a clonal expansion index from normalized ranks of inferred template counts within each repertoire. In a later analysis, generation probabilities were computed with a VDJ recombination model fitted to out-of-frame rearrangements, and the resulting probabilities were checked against IGoR. Hypergeometric tests were used in a later analysis to score TCR-TCR, TCR-HLA and TCR-CMV co-occurrence, with a repertoire-size bias correction applied to the TCR pairs. In a later analysis, false discovery rates were estimated by permuting HLA or CMV assignments 20 times. In a later analysis, co-occurring TCRs were grouped using DBSCAN, with TCRdist sequence similarity added in when clustering inside HLA-allele-positive subsets. For co-occurrence clustering, repertoires with fewer than 30,000 or more than 120,000 public chains were excluded, along with a handful of repertoires with anomalous nucleotide sharing. TCRdb stores this immuneACCESS table with in-frame sequences only. Part of the clones is absent; in the studies checked, under half of the shortfall reflects unresolved V genes, and no reason is known for the rest. V and J calls and clone size are those listed in that table; D and trimming were worked out from the DNA. The sample table records roughly 180,000 clones; over 70% of these occur just once. Of the sample, 0.95% to 1.5% is held by the ten largest clones.

On the study overall, not on this receptor specifically: In a later analysis, HLA-associated TCR beta chains showed more clonal expansion and lower generation probabilities than non-associated chains that were equally common. In an earlier analysis of approximately 590 of the donors, most TCR beta V segments were observed in productive rearrangements about 90% or about 30% of the time, broadly matching IMGT annotations. Some IMGT-functional V segments, including TRBV6-2 and TRBV6-3, could not be distinguished by the 87-base-pair reads and were therefore excluded. Because counts were too low, some 17 rarely observed V segments, including chromosome 9 orphons, were left out of the earlier analysis of about 500 of the donors. HLA typing was unavailable for some donors at each locus, so association tests used only the typed subset. In a later genetic analysis, a missense DCLRE1C variant was associated with V-gene and J-gene trimming of TCR beta chains, and the association was replicated in an independent cohort. In a later analysis, TCR association rates were found to vary across HLA loci, with the most associated TCRs seen for DRB1 alleles and the fewest for HLA-C alleles. Strong co-occurrence of HLA alleles, especially DR and DQ, made assigning TCR associations to individual alleles difficult. A cluster of highly shared sequence variants was judged likely to be a technical artifact of the sequencing pipeline. At a false discovery rate of 0.05, a later analysis linked about 16,000 TCR beta sequences to specific HLA alleles. It was suggested by the authors that the approach could potentially be generalized to other disease states and immunological phenotypes. While some public TCRs were present in many individuals, most TCR sequences turned up only very rarely across donors. Sequencing depth was assumed to be roughly uniform across donors in the presence/absence analyses, though that assumption may not hold. Linkage disequilibrium might explain the correlated functional status among segregating V segments, but an unknown experimental factor could not be ruled out. A further reported finding was that TCR beta sequences accurately predicted the HLA-A and HLA-B alleles for most subjects in the first cohort. Immune exposure information for the cohort was limited to CMV serostatus. A later analysis found that most CMV-associated TCR beta chains appeared HLA-restricted, with HLA associations seemingly driven largely by CMV exposure. In this cohort, only TCR beta chains were sequenced, and detectable features were limited by the absence of alpha or paired-chain data. In vitro tests confirmed that a few of the cytomegalovirus-associated TCR beta chains recognize cytomegalovirus antigens. In both the original and validation cohorts, the classifier was reported to diagnose cytomegalovirus status with high specificity and sensitivity. Several of the top co-occurrence clusters appeared to be linked to parvovirus B19, influenza, CMV and Epstein-Barr virus, according to a later analysis. The study listed over 150 TCR beta chains as associated with cytomegalovirus. Compared with the 666-donor mean, donors in an Asian-associated ancestry cluster had fewer N-insertions in productive TCRs, according to a later genetic analysis.

Concerning this clone itself: Its antigen specificity is not known. It has no much larger one-base neighbor in the sample; base qualities were not kept.

The germline V gene sets CDR1 to SGHNT and CDR2 to YENEEA. V sheds 3 bases and J sheds 0 bases, leaving 9 bases between their ends. From cysteine to phenylalanine, the CDR3 is 15 amino acids long. CDR3 DNA only is kept here, 45 bases in frame from base 1. Recombination connected TRBV11-3 to TRBJ2-1; there is no confident call for the D gene. What was sequenced was PBMCs. This TCR was sampled from a boy aged 2 to 10 in good health and CMV-seronegative. DNA sequence: TGTGCCAGCAGCTTGTGGGCAAGCTCCTACAATGAGCAGTTCTTC. Its coded protein is CASSLWASSYNEQFF.